The 29 T cell receptor beta chains below come from one sample, sequenced in a study of monozygotic twins with inflammatory bowel disease. TCRdb reprocessed the 5' RACE reads, with one entry per CDR3 protein and no DNA. The sample has a few hundred thousand distinct CDR3 sequences. The sample taken for sequencing was blood. Receptor source: a human donor with ulcerative colitis or Crohn's disease, or a healthy co-twin of an affected twin (not recorded which).

The CDR3 reads CSARTSGRNEQFF. V and J are TRBV20-1 and TRBJ2-1; TCRdb's assignment of TRBD2 cannot be checked, as there is no DNA. The CDR3 extends over 13 amino acids. The germline gives CDR1 DFQATT, CDR2 SNEGSKA (reference sequence).

The chain carries TRBV9 and TRBJ1-5; the D gene TCRdb calls, TRBD1, cannot be checked with no DNA. The CDR3 totals 15 residues. Germline-derived CDR1 and CDR2 are SGDLS and YYNGEE. The CDR3: CASSVGGAGNQPQHF. Based on the CDR3 plus reference TRBV9 and TRBJ1-5, the full variable domain is DSGVTQTPKHLITATGQRVTLRCSPRSGDLSVYWYQQSLDQGLQFLIQYYNGEERAKGNILERFSAQQFPDLHSELNLSSLELGDSALYFCASSVGGAGNQPQHFGDGTRLSIL.

The CDR3 is CAISEVNRPNEQFF. The chain combines TRBV10-3 with TRBJ2-1. Germline-derived CDR1 and CDR2 are ENHRY and SYGVKD. The CDR3 consists of 14 residues.

The rearrangement links TRBV4-2 to TRBJ1-2. CDR3 length equals 15 residues. Germline values: CDR1 LGHNA, CDR2 YNFKEQ. CDR3 in amino acids: CASSQEGDNRGGYTF.

The chain carries TRBV29-1 and TRBJ2-1; TCRdb reports TRBD1, a call that lacks DNA to check it against. The CDR3 extends over 14 amino acids. Germline CDR1 reads SQVTM; CDR2 reads ANQGSEA. CDR3 in amino acids: CSENRVWGLNEQFF.

The chain recombines TRBV5-1 with TRBJ2-3. Germline V gene data show CDR1 as SGHRS and CDR2 as YFSETQ. This CDR3 spans 16 amino acids. CDR3 sequence reads: CASSLGLAQARKTQYF.

The chain uses TRBV3-1 and TRBJ2-5; the D call of TRBD1 rests on TCRdb alone, since no DNA is present to check it. The CDR3 length is 14 residues. CDR1 is LGHDT and CDR2 is YNNKEL in the germline V gene (reference sequence). CDR3 in amino acids: CASSQATGVESQYF.

The chain joins TRBV6-2 or TRBV6-3 to TRBJ1-5. Germline V gene data show CDR1 as MNHEY and CDR2 as SVGEGT. This CDR3 comprises 13 residues. This CDR3 is CASSTEYNQPQHF.

V usage is TRBV7-8 and J usage is TRBJ2-5; without DNA, the TCRdb call of TRBD2 cannot be checked. From germline, CDR1 is SGHVS and CDR2 FQNEAQ. This CDR3 has 19 residues. The CDR3 spells CASSLFSRSGRGLRETQYF.

This rearrangement joins TRBV6-1 to TRBJ2-5; with no DNA, the TCRdb D assignment of TRBD1 cannot be verified. The CDR3 length is 16 residues. CDR1 MNHNS and CDR2 SASEGT come from the germline V gene. CDR3 region: CASILGQGGRQETQYF.

CDR3 sequence reads: CASRQTGTGVTGELFF. This rearrangement joins TRBV28 to TRBJ2-2; lacking DNA, the TRBD1 call made by TCRdb goes unchecked. Per germline, CDR1 MDHEN and CDR2 SYDVKM. The CDR3 is 16 residues long.

The chain combines TRBV5-1 with TRBJ2-1. CDR3 length: 12 residues. CDR1 is SGHRS and CDR2 is YFSETQ in the germline V gene. CDR3 sequence: CASSEHTSAQFF.

The chain is built from TRBV29-1 and TRBJ1-2; TCRdb picks TRBD1, but there is no DNA to check that call. The germline CDR1 and CDR2 sequences are SQVTM and ANQGSEA. The CDR3 spans 13 residues. The CDR3: CSAHWGGNYGYTF.

The chain carries TRBV30 and TRBJ2-7; no DNA is available, so the TRBD2 call from TCRdb remains unchecked. The CDR3 has 12 amino acids. Germline V lookup: CDR1 GTSNPN, CDR2 SVGIG (reference sequence). CDR3 protein: CAWRTRTYEQYF.

J is TRBJ1-2 and V is TRBV20-1; without DNA, the TCRdb call of TRBD1 cannot be checked. The CDR3 length is 16 residues. Germline V CDR1 and CDR2: DFQATT, SNEGSKA (reference sequence). The CDR3 is CSATLGGQGRRDGYTF.

V and J are TRBV20-1 and TRBJ2-5; TCRdb reports TRBD2, a call that lacks DNA to check it against. The CDR3 contains 14 residues. Germline loops: CDR1 DFQATT, CDR2 SNEGSKA (reference sequence). CDR3 loop: CSARGLTRSETQYF.

The CDR3: CSATDRGSGETQYF. V usage is TRBV20-1 and J usage is TRBJ2-5; the D gene TCRdb calls, TRBD1, cannot be checked with no DNA. Germline lookup yields CDR1 DFQATT and CDR2 SNEGSKA (reference sequence). CDR3 size: 14 residues.

The genes are TRBV6-2 or TRBV6-3 and TRBJ2-1; TCRdb designates TRBD1, a call that cannot be tested without DNA. Germline V gives CDR1 MNHEY, CDR2 SVGEGT. The CDR3 runs 14 residues. This CDR3 is CASSYMGRNNEQFF.

The V gene is TRBV12-3 or TRBV12-4, the J gene TRBJ2-4. This CDR3 region has 19 residues. CDR3 region: CASSFLGNWVAAAKNIQYF.

The V and J genes are TRBV20-1 and TRBJ1-4; TCRdb's D call, TRBD1, is unchecked because there is no DNA. Germline V gene data show CDR1 as DFQATT and CDR2 as SNEGSKA (reference sequence). The length of the CDR3 is 16 residues. The CDR3 here is CSATSTGAGTNEKLFF.

The chain joins TRBV6-6 to TRBJ2-1. The CDR3 runs 12 residues. Germline CDR1 is MNHNY and CDR2 is SVGAGI (reference sequence). The CDR3 spells CASSYVVNEQFF.

The CDR3 region is CSVDRFTDTQYF. V gene TRBV29-1 combines with J gene TRBJ2-3. This CDR3 is built from 12 residues. In germline, CDR1 is SQVTM, CDR2 ANQGSEA.

This rearrangement joins TRBV30 to TRBJ2-7; the D call from TCRdb, TRBD1, cannot be confirmed without DNA. This CDR3 contains 14 residues. Germline V gene data show CDR1 as GTSNPN and CDR2 as SVGIG (reference sequence). CDR3 amino acids: CAWSGTGSYHEQYF. Combining the CDR3 with reference TRBV30 and TRBJ2-7 gives the whole variable domain SQTIHQWPATLVQPVGSPLSLECTVEGTSNPNLYWYRQAAGRGLQLLFYSVGIGQISSEVPQNLSASRPQDRQFILSSKKLLLSDSGFYLCAWSGTGSYHEQYFGPGTRLTVT.

The rearrangement joins TRBV25-1 to TRBJ2-7; TCRdb's assignment of TRBD1 cannot be checked, as there is no DNA. CDR1 is MGHDK and CDR2 is SYGVNS in the germline V gene. The CDR3 runs 16 residues. This CDR3 reads CASSDVGGRTGHEQYF.

The V and J genes are TRBV7-8 and TRBJ2-3; as DNA is missing, the TRBD2 call by TCRdb cannot be tested. The germline CDR1 and CDR2 sequences are SGHVS and FQNEAQ. The CDR3 is 16 residues long. CDR3 loop: CASSVLAGGRMDTQYF.

The J gene is TRBJ2-3, the V gene TRBV7-9. The CDR3 length is 13 residues. Germline CDR1 reads SEHNR; CDR2 reads FQNEAQ (reference sequence). The CDR3 loop is CASSDHFTDTQYF.

This chain joins TRBV28 and TRBJ2-4; without DNA, the TCRdb call of TRBD2 cannot be checked. The CDR3 consists of 11 residues. Germline-derived CDR1 and CDR2 are MDHEN and SYDVKM. The CDR3 spells CASIGTSIQYF.

V and J are TRBV29-1 and TRBJ2-7; TCRdb proposes TRBD1, but this gene call is untestable without DNA. Germline V gene sequence: CDR1 SQVTM, CDR2 ANQGSEA. The length of the CDR3 is 13 residues. This chain's CDR3 is CSIRTEDFYEQYF.

The rearrangement links TRBV5-1 to TRBJ2-1; TCRdb reports TRBD1, a call that lacks DNA to check it against. Germline CDR1 and CDR2: SGHRS and YFSETQ. The CDR3 extends over 16 amino acids. This CDR3 is CASSLVTGGGFGEQFF.